This TCR beta chain originates from a study of blood T cell repertoires in COVID-19. This clone has only one observation. The CDR3 consists of 14 residues. Germline V lookup: CDR1 GTSNPN, CDR2 SVGIG (reference sequence). The V gene lost 5 bases and the J gene lost 2 bases, with 13 bases spanning the gap. The table came from immunoSEQ multiplex PCR; TCRdb's copy has only in-frame clones and leaves some out. The sample holds about 220,000 clones, 75% to 90% seen once. V and J are TRBV30 and TRBJ1-3; no reliable D call. The sequence derives from a human donor in a cohort sampled during active COVID-19. The specimen was peripheral blood. The CDR3 loop reads CAWSEGTAGNTIYF. In DNA form, the CDR3 reads TGTGCCTGGTCAGAGGGCACCGCTGGAAACACCATATATTTT.